A single sample gave rise to the 23 T cell receptor beta chains below, sequenced in a study of shared clonotypes between healthy human individuals. Generated by immunoSEQ multiplex PCR, the TCRdb table keeps only in-frame clones and is missing some. Of approximately 2,000,000 clones in the sample, 92% were seen once. Input material: naive CD4+ T cells from PBMCs. Described subset: CD45RA+ positively selected. These TCRs come from a man aged 18 to 30 in good health. Some clones in this sample may be carry-over from other donors' samples.

This rearrangement joins TRBV7-3 to TRBJ2-1; no clear D gene. The germline V and J ends were trimmed by 2 bases and 0 bases, with 8 bases remaining between them. This CDR3 comprises 15 residues. The germline V gene encodes CDR1 SGHTA and CDR2 FQGTGA. CDR3 sequence: CASSLGFSSYNEQFF. The CDR3 nucleotides read TGTGCCAGCAGCTTAGGGTTCAGCTCCTACAATGAGCAGTTCTTC.

This chain joins TRBV2 and TRBJ2-2; no clear D gene. The CDR3 runs 15 residues. V lost 5 bases and J 3 bases, leaving 13 bases between the germline ends. The V gene's germline CDR1 is SNHLY and CDR2 FYNNEI. CDR3 region: CASSPLRSDTGELFF. For the CDR3, the DNA is TGTGCCAGCAGTCCCTTGAGGTCGGACACCGGGGAGCTGTTTTTT.

As concerns this clone: A much more abundant neighbour one base away suggests this may be a read error. This sample also contains other DNA sequences that code for the same CDR3. This chain joins TRBV7-2 and TRBJ2-5; the D is unclear. This CDR3 spans 11 amino acids. CDR1 and CDR2 (germline): SGHTA, FQGNSA. V lost 1 base and J lost 7, with 4 bases in between. CDR3 sequence (DNA): TGTGCCAGCAGCTTAGGGGGGACCCAGTACTTC. Its protein is CASSLGGTQYF.

The chain recombines TRBV2 with TRBJ2-2, with TRBD2 as a possible D gene (6 bases). This CDR3 has 14 amino acids. Trimming left V 10 bases short and J 4 bases short, with 16 bases between. Germline V lookup: CDR1 SNHLY, CDR2 FYNNEI. CDR3 in amino acids: CATGAGPITGELFF. CDR3 in DNA: TGTGCCACCGGGGCGGGACCTATCACCGGGGAGCTGTTTTTT. Full variable domain (missing parts from reference TRBV2 and TRBJ2-2): EPEVTQTPSHQVTQMGQEVILRCVPISNHLYFYWYRQILGQKVEFLVSFYNNEISEKSEIFDDQFSVERPDGSNFTLKIRSTKLEDSAMYFCATGAGPITGELFFGEGSRLTVL.

The chain uses TRBV5-1 and TRBJ2-1, with TRBD2 matching over 9 bases. Per germline, CDR1 SGHRS and CDR2 YFSETQ. The trim removed 3 bases at V and 4 bases at J, leaving 11 bases unmatched. The CDR3 is made up of 17 amino acids. The CDR3 region has the DNA TGCGCCAGCAGCTACAACCCGACTAGCGGAGCTTACAATGAGCAGTTCTTC. Its protein product is CASSYNPTSGAYNEQFF. Looking up the rest from reference TRBV5-1 and TRBJ2-1 gives the full variable domain: KAGVTQTPRYLIKTRGQQVTLSCSPISGHRSVSWYQQTPGQGLQFLFEYFSETQRNKGNFPGRFSGRQFSNSRSEMNVSTLELGDSALYLCASSYNPTSGAYNEQFFGPGTRLTVL.

This chain joins TRBV14 and TRBJ2-7; D unresolved. The V end lost 0 bases, the J end lost 3 bases, and 12 bases lay between the germline ends. The germline gives CDR1 SGHDN, CDR2 FVKESK. The CDR3 covers 15 residues. The CDR3 loop reads CASSQDPRRLYEQYF. DNA of the CDR3: TGTGCCAGCAGCCAAGATCCCCGGCGGCTCTACGAGCAGTACTTC.

This chain connects TRBV18 to TRBJ1-2; D unclear. Germline V CDR1 and CDR2: KGHSH, LQKENI. This CDR3 is 14 amino acids long. The ends were cut back, 1 base at V and 3 bases at J, with 9 bases in the middle. The CDR3 reads CASSPQGTDYGYTF. CDR3 in DNA: TGTGCCAGCTCACCACAGGGTACGGACTATGGCTACACCTTC.

V gene TRBV28 combines with J gene TRBJ1-4, with D tentatively TRBD1 (6 bases). The CDR3 has 15 residues. The V and J ends lost 3 bases and 6 bases respectively, with 14 bases between them. The germline V gene has CDR1 MDHEN and CDR2 SYDVKM. Written as DNA, the CDR3 is TGTGCCAGCAGTTTCCCAACAGGGCACGATGAAAAACTGTTTTTT. This encodes CASSFPTGHDEKLFF.

This sequence joins TRBV7-3 and TRBJ2-3; no clear D. The germline V gene encodes CDR1 SGHTA and CDR2 FQGTGA. This CDR3 is 13 amino acids long. Between the trimmed V and J ends, which lost 5 bases and 0 bases, there was a span of 6 bases. Written as DNA, the CDR3 is TGTGCCAGCAGCCAAATGAGCACAGATACGCAGTATTTT. Encoded protein: CASSQMSTDTQYF. The variable domain in full, with the rest retrieved from reference TRBV7-3 and TRBJ2-3, is GAGVSQTPSNKVTEKGKYVELRCDPISGHTALYWYRQSLGQGPEFLIYFQGTGAADDSGLPNDRFFAVRPEGSVSTLKIQRTERGDSAVYLCASSQMSTDTQYFGPGTRLTVL.

The chain has TRBV9 and TRBJ1-2; tentatively, D is TRBD1 (5 bases). The germline CDR1 and CDR2 sequences are SGDLS and YYNGEE. The CDR3 loop spans 14 amino acids. V shed 4 bases and J shed 1 base, with 11 bases lying between them. This chain's CDR3 is CASSSRDSNYGYTF. As DNA, the CDR3 is TGTGCCAGCAGCTCCCGCGACAGTAACTATGGCTACACCTTC.

J is TRBJ1-1 and V is TRBV7-8, with a tentative D call TRBD1 (6 bases). Germline V gene sequence: CDR1 SGHVS, CDR2 FQNEAQ. The CDR3 sequence is 15 residues long. V lost 2 bases and J lost 5, with 15 bases in between. The CDR3 region is CASSLSAGQGTEAFF. DNA of the CDR3: TGTGCCAGCAGCTTAAGTGCGGGCCAGGGGACTGAAGCTTTCTTT.

Comments on this clone: One end of the junction varies from germline; a read error may be responsible. The genes are TRBV29-1 and TRBJ2-3; tentatively, D is TRBD2 (5 bases). CDR1 is SQVTM, CDR2 ANQGSEA, per germline. The CDR3 is made up of 14 amino acids. The CDR3 DNA is TGCAGCGTCGCCTTGGGTGGGAGCAAAGATACGCAGTATTTT. Its translation: CSVALGGSKDTQYF.

The chain combines TRBV7-9 with TRBJ1-2; D call uncertain. Germline loops: CDR1 SEHNR, CDR2 FQNEAQ (reference sequence). Trimming stripped 4 bases from V and 7 bases from J, with 16 bases between. The CDR3 runs 14 residues. The CDR3 DNA sequence: TGTGCCAGCAGCTACGACCTCAGGACGGTTGGCTACACCTTC. Translated: CASSYDLRTVGYTF.

This clone is a singleton in its sample. DNA for the CDR3: TGTGCCAGCAGTTACAGTTGGGGGGCGGACGAGCAGTACTTC. It codes for CASSYSWGADEQYF. The chain has TRBV6-6 and TRBJ2-7; D assignment may be TRBD1 or TRBD2 (6 bases each). V lost 2 bases and J lost 5, with 13 bases in between. Germline V lookup: CDR1 MNHNY, CDR2 SVGAGI (reference sequence). The CDR3 sequence is 14 residues long.

The chain links TRBV9 to TRBJ1-4, with a possible D match to TRBD1 (6 bases). V dropped 3 bases and J dropped 8 bases, with 32 bases sitting between them. This CDR3 is 20 amino acids long. Germline loops: CDR1 SGDLS, CDR2 YYNGEE. The CDR3 nucleotides are TGTGCCAGCAGCGCACCTCTTAGGGGGATAGCGCCTGGGAGGAGGGAAAAACTGTTTTTT. Translation gives CASSAPLRGIAPGRREKLFF.

Details on this clone: Other DNA sequences of this sample code for an identical CDR3. The V and J genes are TRBV29-1 and TRBJ2-3, with D tentatively TRBD1 or TRBD2 (6 bases each). Germline V gene sequence: CDR1 SQVTM, CDR2 ANQGSEA. Trimming cost V 6 bases and J 2 bases, with 12 bases left between them. There are 13 residues in the CDR3. In DNA form, the CDR3 reads TGCAGCGTGGGGGGCAGGTCCACAGATACGCAGTATTTT. It encodes CSVGGRSTDTQYF.

This CDR3 reads CASRQSGQLSYEQYF. CDR3 in DNA: TGTGCCAGCAGACAATCGGGACAGCTCTCCTACGAGCAGTACTTC. The chain joins TRBV5-5 to TRBJ2-7; 7 nucleotides match TRBD1. Trimming removed 5 bases from V and 0 bases from J; junction bases left unmatched: 8. Germline assignment: CDR1 SGHKS and CDR2 YYEKEE (reference sequence). The CDR3 runs 15 residues.

J is TRBJ2-7 and V is TRBV28; 14 bases align to TRBD2. The CDR3 contains 16 residues. Germline V gives CDR1 MDHEN, CDR2 SYDVKM. Unmatched junction bases numbered 8, after V lost 6 bases and J lost 4 bases. The DNA for the CDR3 is TGTGCCAGCAGCGACGCGGGACTAGCGGGAGTTTACGAGCAGTACTTC. Encoded protein: CASSDAGLAGVYEQYF. Together with reference TRBV28 and TRBJ2-7, the CDR3 gives the full variable domain: DVKVTQSSRYLVKRTGEKVFLECVQDMDHENMFWYRQDPGLGLRLIYFSYDVKMKEKGDIPEGYSVSREKKERFSLILESASTNQTSMYLCASSDAGLAGVYEQYFGPGTRLTVT.

Comments on this clone: The same CDR3 also results from other DNA sequences found in this sample. V is TRBV5-1 and J is TRBJ2-7; the match to TRBD2 covers 14 bases. Germline V gene lookup returns CDR1 SGHRS and CDR2 YFSETQ. Trimming removed 4 bases from V and 3 bases from J; junction bases left unmatched: 6. The CDR3 contains 16 residues. The CDR3 DNA sequence: TGCGCCAGCAGCGTAGGACTAGCGGGAGGTAGCTACGAGCAGTACTTC. Amino acids: CASSVGLAGGSYEQYF.

V is TRBV14 and J is TRBJ2-7; D assignment may be TRBD1 or TRBD2 (5 bases each). Germline CDR1 reads SGHDN; CDR2 reads FVKESK. The CDR3 consists of 16 residues. Trimming cost V 4 bases and J 6 bases, with 22 bases left between them. CDR3 region: CASSRAGTPGSTEQYF. The CDR3 DNA reads TGTGCCAGCAGCCGGGCCGGGACCCCCGGATCCACCGAGCAGTACTTC.

This clone came up once. The J gene is TRBJ1-2, the V gene TRBV5-1; the D gene is possibly TRBD1 (6 bases). V was clipped by 5 bases and J by 7 bases, with 24 bases between them. The germline gives CDR1 SGHRS, CDR2 YFSETQ. The CDR3 is 16 amino acids. The CDR3 sequence: CASSNQQGLLGGGYTF. CDR3 bases: TGCGCCAGCAGTAACCAGCAGGGGCTCCTCGGGGGTGGCTACACCTTC.

This clone was observed once. The chain is built from TRBV6-1 and TRBJ2-5, with D possibly matching TRBD2 (5 bases). Trimming took off 4 bases at V and 4 bases at J, with 10 bases between the two ends. This CDR3 spans 13 amino acids. CDR1 and CDR2 from the germline V gene are MNHNS and SASEGT. CDR3 sequence reads: CASSAGVRETQYF. The CDR3 DNA is TGTGCCAGCAGTGCCGGGGTAAGAGAGACCCAGTACTTC.

The chain combines TRBV6-6 with TRBJ1-5; D is possibly TRBD1 (5 bases). CDR1 and CDR2 from the germline V gene are MNHNY and SVGAGI (reference sequence). V lost 6 bases, J lost 5 bases, and 17 bases lay in between. The length of the CDR3 is 15 residues. CDR3 nucleotides: TGTGCCAGCAGACGCCAGGGTTATGAGGATCAGCCCCAGCATTTT. Translating it yields CASRRQGYEDQPQHF.